The rows below give T cell receptor beta chains drawn from one sample of a study of blood T cell repertoires in COVID-19. Using immunoSEQ multiplex PCR, the repertoire was profiled, and TCRdb retains in-frame clones only, with some absent. The sample yields about 170,000 clones, around 86% seen once. The specimen sequenced was peripheral blood. The receptors were sampled from a woman older than 75 with COVID-19, enrolled during active disease. Both conserved end residues are part of each CDR3. A D gene is named only where the DNA matches it firmly. Some rows have no size entry. The others give once, few or many, or a class for an expanded clone.

clone size	V gene	D gene	J gene	CDR3 protein	CDR3 DNA
once	TRBV2	TRBD1	TRBJ1-5	CASSDQGQGFQPQHF	TGTGCCAGCAGTGACCAGGGACAGGGCTTTCAGCCCCAGCATTTT
NA	TRBV9	NA	TRBJ1-6	CASSVGSEVDSPLHF	TGTGCCAGCAGCGTAGGGTCCGAGGTAGATTCACCCCTCCACTTT
NA	TRBV2	NA	TRBJ2-3	CASSDSGDTQYF	TGTGCCAGCAGTGATTCGGGGGATACGCAGTATTTT
NA	TRBV4-1	TRBD2	TRBJ2-7	CASSQATSGSPEQYF	TGCGCCAGCAGCCAAGCGACTAGCGGGAGTCCCGAGCAGTACTTC
NA	TRBV11-3	TRBD2	TRBJ2-1	CASSPGLVPYNEQFF	TGTGCCAGCAGCCCCGGACTAGTCCCCTACAATGAGCAGTTCTTC
NA	TRBV28	NA	TRBJ1-1	CASSSGMNTEAFF	TGTGCCAGCAGTTCGGGAATGAACACTGAAGCTTTCTTT
NA	TRBV2	NA	TRBJ1-2	CASSSGLNYGYTF	TGTGCCAGCAGCTCAGGGCTTAACTATGGCTACACCTTC
NA	TRBV18	NA	TRBJ1-2	CASSPLREGGYTF	TGTGCCAGCTCACCACTGAGGGAGGGCGGCTACACCTTC
NA	TRBV7-6	TRBD1	TRBJ1-2	CASSPQTGNYGYTF	TGTGCCAGCAGCCCACAGACAGGGAACTATGGCTACACCTTC
NA	TRBV27	NA	TRBJ2-6	CASSPEDSSGANVLTF	TGTGCCAGCAGTCCCGAAGACAGCTCTGGGGCCAACGTCCTGACTTTC
NA	TRBV7-2	TRBD2	TRBJ2-2	CASSLVWGAGSGDGELFF	TGTGCCAGCAGCTTAGTTTGGGGCGCGGGGAGCGGGGACGGGGAGCTGTTTTTT
NA	TRBV4-3	NA	TRBJ2-3	CASSQDVQGGRTDTQYF	TGCGCCAGCAGCCAAGATGTCCAGGGTGGTAGAACAGATACGCAGTATTTT
NA	TRBV5-6	NA	TRBJ2-5	CASSLVGRGETQYF	TGTGCCAGCAGCTTGGTCGGCAGGGGAGAGACCCAGTACTTC
NA	TRBV18	NA	TRBJ1-2	CASSPPSTGPYGYTF	TGTGCCAGCTCACCACCTTCTACAGGGCCCTATGGCTACACCTTC
few	TRBV10-3	NA	TRBJ1-2	CAISGVGSSYGYTF	TGTGCCATCAGTGGTGTGGGGAGTTCCTATGGCTACACCTTC
NA	TRBV11-3	TRBD2	TRBJ2-2	CASSPRTSGRVNTGELFF	TGTGCCAGCAGCCCCCGGACTAGCGGGAGGGTGAACACCGGGGAGCTGTTTTTT
NA	TRBV10-3	TRBD1	TRBJ1-6	CAIRGQGALHF	TGTGCCATCAGAGGACAGGGGGCCCTCCACTTT
NA	TRBV30	NA	TRBJ2-7	CAWEIYEQYF	TGTGCCTGGGAGATTTACGAGCAGTACTTC
few	TRBV12-5	TRBD1	TRBJ2-1	CASGPDRGNEQFF	TGTGCTAGTGGTCCCGACAGGGGAAATGAGCAGTTCTTC
once	TRBV5-1	NA	TRBJ1-3	CASSRGYSGNTIYF	TGCGCCAGCAGCCGAGGTTACTCTGGAAACACCATATATTTT
NA	TRBV6-2/TRBV6-3	NA	TRBJ1-1	CASSSEEGKAFF	TGTGCCAGCAGCTCCGAGGAGGGTAAAGCTTTCTTT
NA	TRBV28	TRBD1	TRBJ1-6	CASSLWTGVRYSPLHF	TGTGCCAGCAGTTTATGGACAGGGGTGAGATATTCACCCCTCCACTTT
NA	TRBV29-1	NA	TRBJ1-2	CSVDEFNYGYTF	TGCAGCGTTGACGAGTTTAACTATGGCTACACCTTC
NA	TRBV3-1/TRBV3-2	NA	TRBJ1-4	CASSPRGNSSVEKLFF	TGTGCCAGCAGCCCCCGGGGGAACAGTTCGGTCGAAAAACTGTTTTTT
once	TRBV28	TRBD2	TRBJ2-7	CATTGTTYEQYF	TGTGCCACCACCGGGACTACCTACGAGCAGTACTTC
NA	TRBV2	NA	TRBJ1-5	CASMGPINQPQHF	TGTGCCAGCATGGGGCCGATCAATCAGCCCCAGCATTTT
NA	TRBV12-3/TRBV12-4	NA	TRBJ2-5	CASSLKPGETQYF	TGTGCCAGCAGTTTGAAGCCAGGGGAGACCCAGTACTTC
NA	TRBV6-6	TRBD1	TRBJ1-2	CASSWTGGYGYTF	TGTGCCAGCAGCTGGACAGGGGGCTATGGCTACACCTTC
NA	TRBV7-8	NA	TRBJ2-7	CASSSRYEQYF	TGTGCCAGCAGCTCGCGATACGAGCAGTACTTC
NA	TRBV7-2	TRBD2	TRBJ2-7	CASSPRASGPYEQYF	TGTGCCAGCAGCCCTCGGGCTAGCGGGCCCTACGAGCAGTACTTC
NA	TRBV28	NA	TRBJ1-2	CASSPDGYGYTF	TGTGCCAGCAGCCCAGACGGGTATGGCTACACCTTC
NA	TRBV5-4	NA	TRBJ2-3	CASSLTQTDTQYF	TGTGCCAGCAGCTTGACACAAACAGATACGCAGTATTTT
NA	TRBV5-4	NA	TRBJ2-7	CASSTEKRGAQYF	TGTGCCAGCAGCACCGAAAAAAGGGGCGCGCAGTACTTC
NA	TRBV27	NA	TRBJ1-5	CASSPSAAYSNQPQHF	TGTGCCAGCAGTCCTAGTGCGGCCTATAGCAATCAGCCCCAGCATTTT
NA	TRBV6-1	TRBD1	TRBJ2-7	CASSGRDRVFLKPYEQYF	TGTGCCAGCAGTGGCCGGGACAGGGTTTTTCTTAAGCCCTACGAGCAGTACTTC
NA	TRBV4-3	NA	TRBJ2-3	CASSQGGGAIGDTQYF	TGCGCCAGCAGCCAAGGCGGCGGGGCCATCGGGGATACGCAGTATTTT
NA	TRBV6-6	TRBD1	TRBJ1-4	CASSPPGTGVNGLFF	TGTGCCAGCAGTCCCCCCGGGACAGGGGTTAATGGACTGTTTTTT
once	TRBV5-4	TRBD1	TRBJ2-5	CASSLKTGWETQYF	TGTGCCAGCAGCTTAAAGACAGGGTGGGAGACCCAGTACTTC
NA	TRBV5-4	TRBD2	TRBJ2-1	CASSLESSSGRADEQFF	TGTGCCAGCAGCTTGGAGTCTTCTAGCGGGAGGGCCGATGAGCAGTTCTTC
NA	TRBV2	TRBD1	TRBJ1-1	CASIVGQTGSEAFF	TGTGCCAGCATTGTGGGACAGACTGGCTCTGAAGCTTTCTTT
NA	TRBV6-6	TRBD1	TRBJ2-2	CASSLGQVTGELFF	TGTGCCAGCAGTTTGGGACAGGTGACCGGGGAGCTGTTTTTT
NA	TRBV25-1	NA	TRBJ1-2	CASSVAGRNGYTF	TGTGCCAGCAGTGTCGCGGGACGGAATGGCTACACCTTC
NA	TRBV27	NA	TRBJ1-6	CASSLVTNYKNSPLHF	TGTGCCAGCAGTTTAGTCACTAACTACAAAAATTCACCCCTCCACTTT
once	TRBV6-5	NA	TRBJ1-6	CASSDLQGGYSPLHF	TGTGCCAGCAGCGATCTTCAGGGAGGATATTCACCCCTCCACTTT
NA	TRBV19	TRBD1	TRBJ1-1	CASSRQGAAEAFF	TGTGCCAGTAGTAGACAGGGGGCCGCTGAAGCTTTCTTT
NA	TRBV5-4	NA	TRBJ1-4	CASSPDGGPNEKLFF	TGTGCCAGCAGCCCCGACGGAGGCCCGAATGAAAAACTGTTTTTT
NA	TRBV6-5	TRBD1	TRBJ2-7	CASSFGQGALEQYF	TGTGCCAGCAGTTTCGGACAGGGGGCGCTTGAGCAGTACTTC
NA	TRBV7-2	TRBD2	TRBJ2-5	CASSFRGGNQETQYF	TGTGCCAGCAGCTTTCGGGGGGGCAACCAAGAGACCCAGTACTTC
NA	TRBV28	TRBD1	TRBJ2-7	CASIKQGASYEQYF	TGTGCCAGCATTAAACAGGGGGCTTCCTACGAGCAGTACTTC
NA	TRBV6-5	TRBD1	TRBJ1-5	CASQGAGNQPQHF	TGTGCCAGTCAGGGGGCCGGGAATCAGCCCCAGCATTTT
NA	TRBV7-2	TRBD2	TRBJ2-7	CASSLGLAGGPWEQYF	TGTGCCAGCAGCTTAGGCCTAGCGGGAGGGCCCTGGGAGCAGTACTTC
NA	TRBV6-4	NA	TRBJ1-5	CASSGGVNQPQHF	TGTGCCAGCAGTGGAGGAGTCAATCAGCCCCAGCATTTT
NA	TRBV28	TRBD1	TRBJ1-2	CASTSGTGGKGGYTF	TGTGCCAGCACCTCCGGGACAGGGGGGAAGGGTGGCTACACCTTC
few	TRBV27	NA	TRBJ1-6	CASSLPPTRITLHF	TGTGCCAGCAGTTTACCCCCGACAAGGATCACCCTCCACTTT
NA	TRBV18	TRBD1	TRBJ2-3	CASTLDRVSYYF	TGTGCCAGCACCTTAGACAGGGTCTCCTACTATTTT
NA	TRBV7-3	NA	TRBJ2-2	CASSPQGSGELFF	TGTGCCAGCAGCCCCCAGGGCTCCGGGGAGCTGTTTTTT